These 29 T cell receptor beta chains originate from one sample sequenced in a study of T-cell memory formation after mild COVID-19. In TCRdb, the 5' RACE reads were re-called with MiXCR into one record per CDR3 protein. This table holds 550,000 to 700,000 distinct CDR3 sequences, roughly 18% found once. Sequenced material: PBMCs or a T cell subset sorted from them (not recorded which). These receptor sequences come from an adult woman who had mild COVID-19 (a few samples of this study predate the infection). Cell type and time point are not known.

The chain is built from TRBV12-2 and TRBJ2-7; TRBD2, as called in the table, went unchecked against the DNA. TRBV12-2 represents a pseudogene. The CDR3 is made up of 20 amino acids. For the CDR3, the DNA is TGTGCAAGTCGCTTAGGACCCCCCGCCGGGCTCCGGAGAAAGGCCTACGAGCAGTACTTC. Translation: CASRLGPPAGLRRKAYEQYF.

This clonotype has just a few counts. The chain carries TRBV4-1 and TRBJ2-5, with D possibly matching TRBD1 (5 bases). CDR3 length equals 16 residues. In germline, CDR1 is MGHRA, CDR2 YSYEKL. Trimming shortened V by 2 bases and J by 0 bases, and 13 bases separated the two germline ends. The CDR3 here is CASSQSGEQDQETQYF. The CDR3 DNA follows: TGCGCCAGCAGCCAATCTGGGGAACAGGACCAAGAGACCCAGTACTTC.

There are a few counts of this clonotype. This sequence joins TRBV14 and TRBJ2-1; D is unclear. The CDR3 runs to 16 residues. The germline V gene encodes CDR1 SGHDN and CDR2 FVKESK. V dropped 0 bases and J dropped 1 base, with 10 bases sitting between them. CDR3 region: CASSQDWAASYNEQFF. The CDR3 nucleotides read TGTGCCAGCAGCCAAGATTGGGCAGCTTCCTACAATGAGCAGTTCTTC.

This clonotype was seen a few times. V gene TRBV24-1 combines with J gene TRBJ2-7, with TRBD1 as a possible D gene (5 bases). Trimming stripped 1 base from V and 3 bases from J, with 18 bases between. Per the germline V gene, CDR1 is KGHDR and CDR2 is SFDVKD. The CDR3 has 17 residues. The CDR3 region is CATSDFDRCPRDYEQYF. DNA of the CDR3: TGTGCCACCAGTGATTTCGACAGATGTCCTAGGGACTACGAGCAGTACTTC.

This clonotype was seen only a few times. The V gene is TRBV15, the J gene TRBJ2-3; TRBD2 matches at 9 bases. Germline V gives CDR1 LNHNV, CDR2 YYDKDF (reference sequence). The junction had 6 bases not matched to a gene; V was cut back by 0 bases and J by 2 bases. The CDR3 covers 17 residues. The CDR3 loop is CATSRDLSGGTTDTQYF. CDR3 bases: TGTGCCACCAGCAGAGATCTAAGCGGGGGGACCACAGATACGCAGTATTTT.

Regarding this clonotype: Sequence at one end of the junction differs from germline and may be a read error. This chain uses TRBV5-1 with TRBJ2-3; D is possibly TRBD1 (6 bases). CDR1 and CDR2 from the germline V gene are SGHRS and YFSETQ. The CDR3 spans 14 residues. The chain's CDR3 is CDSSLNRVEDTQYF. The CDR3 DNA reads TGCGACAGCAGCTTGAACAGGGTTGAAGATACGCAGTATTTT.

The chain joins TRBV3-1 to TRBJ2-7, with D possibly matching TRBD2 (5 bases). The V end lost 0 bases, the J end lost 3 bases, and 15 bases lay between the germline ends. The CDR3 contains 16 residues. Looked up from germline, CDR1 is LGHDT and CDR2 is YNNKEL (reference sequence). The CDR3 here is CASSQEGVGVYYEQYF. CDR3 sequence (DNA): TGTGCCAGCAGCCAAGAAGGAGTCGGGGTTTACTACGAGCAGTACTTC.

This chain joins TRBV29-1 and TRBJ2-1, with 11 positions matching TRBD2. The junction had 3 bases not matched to a gene; V was cut back by 4 bases and J by 4 bases. CDR1 and CDR2 (germline): SQVTM, ANQGSEA. The CDR3 spans 14 residues. CDR3 nucleotide sequence: TGCAGCGTTGTAGCGGGAGGGGATTACAATGAGCAGTTCTTC. Protein sequence: CSVVAGGDYNEQFF.

This clonotype turned up a few times. The chain uses TRBV7-8 and TRBJ1-6, with 9 bases identical to TRBD1. This CDR3 spans 15 amino acids. Looked up from germline, CDR1 is SGHVS and CDR2 is FQNEAQ. J was trimmed by 7 bases and V by 1 base; bases with no gene match: 2. CDR3 residues: CASSLDTGGNSPLHF. CDR3 bases: TGTGCCAGCAGCTTAGACACAGGGGGCAATTCACCCCTCCACTTT.

This clonotype was detected a few times. The V call is TRBV12-3 or TRBV12-4, the J call TRBJ2-1; D uncertain. The CDR3 covers 11 residues. V was cut by 2 bases and J by 13 bases, with 9 bases left in between. The CDR3 sequence: CASSLRWLQFF. As DNA, the CDR3 is TGTGCCAGCAGTTTACGATGGCTACAGTTCTTC.

This clonotype was seen a few times. The chain carries TRBV12-3 or TRBV12-4 and TRBJ2-7, with 8 nucleotides matching TRBD2. This CDR3 contains 15 residues. The V gene end was trimmed by 4 bases and the J gene end by 2 bases; junction bases not matched to a gene: 7. CDR3 sequence: CASSYNIAGTYEQYF. DNA for the CDR3: TGTGCCAGCAGTTATAACATAGCGGGAACCTACGAGCAGTACTTC.

This clonotype was seen a handful of times. This chain links TRBV5-4 with TRBJ2-1; maybe TRBD1 (6 bases). This CDR3 region has 14 residues. Deletions cut 0 bases from V and 10 bases from J, with 14 bases between. The germline V gene has CDR1 SGHNT and CDR2 YYREEE (reference sequence). DNA for the CDR3: TGTGCCAGCAGCTTGGAAGGGGGAGCGAGAGAGCAGTTCTTC. Amino acids: CASSLEGGAREQFF.

This clonotype was detected a few times. The chain carries TRBV5-1 and TRBJ1-2; D unresolved. V lost 5 bases and J 2 bases, leaving 13 bases between the germline ends. Germline CDR1 SGHRS, CDR2 YFSETQ. This CDR3 is 14 amino acids long. Here the CDR3 DNA reads TGCGCCAGCAGTTGGGAGAACGGAAACTATGGCTACACCTTC. Translated, it gives CASSWENGNYGYTF. Full variable domain (missing parts from reference TRBV5-1 and TRBJ1-2): KAGVTQTPRYLIKTRGQQVTLSCSPISGHRSVSWYQQTPGQGLQFLFEYFSETQRNKGNFPGRFSGRQFSNSRSEMNVSTLELGDSALYLCASSWENGNYGYTFGSGTRLTVV.

For the CDR3, the DNA is TGTGCCAGCAGCGTAGAGGAGGAAAGATACGAGCAGTACTTC. Translating it yields CASSVEEERYEQYF. This chain joins TRBV9 and TRBJ2-7; possible D gene TRBD2, 5 bases. The CDR3 length is 14 residues. V shed 0 bases and J shed 4 bases, with 11 bases lying between them. The V gene's germline CDR1 is SGDLS and CDR2 YYNGEE.

The chain employs TRBV7-2 and TRBJ2-3, with 16 bases fitting TRBD2. Per the germline V gene, CDR1 is SGHTA and CDR2 is FQGNSA. The trim removed 4 bases at V and 5 bases at J, leaving 12 bases unmatched. CDR3 length equals 19 residues. The CDR3 sequence is CASSSRGLAGGPLRDTQYF. CDR3 coding DNA: TGTGCCAGCAGCTCGCGGGGACTAGCGGGAGGGCCCTTAAGAGATACGCAGTATTTT. The full variable domain, its missing parts supplied by reference TRBV7-2 and TRBJ2-3, is GAGVSQSPSNKVTEKGKDVELRCDPISGHTALYWYRQSLGQGLEFLIYFQGNSAPDKSGLPSDRFSAERTGGSVSTLTIQRTQQEDSAVYLCASSSRGLAGGPLRDTQYFGPGTRLTVL.

The DNA of the CDR3 is TGTGCCAGCGGACCCCCGGGGAGGGTGACTGAAAAACTGTTTTTT. Translation: CASGPPGRVTEKLFF. This rearrangement joins TRBV7-8 to TRBJ1-4; D is undetermined. This CDR3 is 15 amino acids long. CDR1 and CDR2 from the germline V gene are SGHVS and FQNEAQ. V was pared by 8 bases and J by 7 bases, with 20 bases between.

V usage is TRBV4-1 and J usage is TRBJ2-1, with D perhaps TRBD2 (7 bases). Looked up from germline, CDR1 is MGHRA and CDR2 is YSYEKL. This CDR3 region has 15 residues. Trimming left V 0 bases short and J 4 bases short, with 10 bases between. CDR3 coding DNA: TGCGCCAGCAGCCAAGAAAGGGGGGGTTACAATGAGCAGTTCTTC. Translation gives CASSQERGGYNEQFF.

This clonotype has a handful of counts. The chain carries TRBV7-9 and TRBJ1-1; D not certain. Germline-derived CDR1 and CDR2 are SEHNR and FQNEAQ (reference sequence). This CDR3 comprises 13 residues. Trimming cost V 3 bases and J 4 bases, with 9 bases left between them. CDR3 in amino acids: CASSLVYATEAFF. CDR3 coding DNA: TGTGCCAGCAGCTTGGTCTACGCCACTGAAGCTTTCTTT.

The gene calls are TRBV4-3 and TRBJ1-3; no firm D call. Germline V lookup: CDR1 LGHNA, CDR2 YSLEER. This CDR3 contains 15 residues. V gave up 1 base and J gave up 4 bases, with 11 bases separating them. The CDR3 DNA follows: TGCGCCAGCAGCCAAGGTTCGGGCGTCGGAAACACCATATATTTT. This codes for CASSQGSGVGNTIYF.

V is TRBV29-1 and J is TRBJ2-2; 8 nucleotides agree with TRBD2. This CDR3 comprises 14 residues. J was trimmed by 4 bases and V by 6 bases; bases with no gene match: 7. Germline loops: CDR1 SQVTM, CDR2 ANQGSEA. The chain's CDR3 is CSVGSGKGTGELFF. The CDR3 region has the DNA TGCAGCGTCGGTAGCGGGAAGGGCACCGGGGAGCTGTTTTTT.

The CDR3, as DNA: TGTGCCAGCAGTGAATACACAGGGTCAGGAGAGACCCAGTACTTC. Translation gives CASSEYTGSGETQYF. This chain connects TRBV25-1 to TRBJ2-5; tentatively, D is TRBD1 (6 bases). The germline V gene has CDR1 MGHDK and CDR2 SYGVNS. This CDR3 spans 15 amino acids. The V gene lost 0 bases and the J gene lost 4 bases, with 12 bases spanning the gap.

V gene TRBV7-3 combines with J gene TRBJ2-1, with 12 bases identical to TRBD2. CDR3 length equals 17 residues. The V gene end was trimmed by 3 bases and the J gene end by 4 bases; junction bases not matched to a gene: 7. From germline, CDR1 is SGHTA and CDR2 FQGTGA. CDR3: CASSFTPTSGGYNEQFF. CDR3 DNA sequence: TGTGCCAGCAGCTTCACCCCGACTAGCGGGGGTTACAATGAGCAGTTCTTC.

V is TRBV6-5 and J is TRBJ2-6, with D hard to call. CDR3 length: 13 amino acids. CDR1 and CDR2 from the germline V gene are MNHEY and SVGAGI. The V and J ends lost 6 bases and 1 base respectively, with 4 bases between them. CDR3 nucleotide sequence: TGTGCCAGCAGGGGTTCTGGGGCCAACGTCCTGACTTTC. Protein: CASRGSGANVLTF.

This clonotype was observed a handful of times. This sequence joins TRBV9 and TRBJ2-1; tentatively, D is TRBD2 (7 bases). V was shortened by 3 bases and J by 5 bases, with 21 bases between the two germline ends. Germline CDR1 and CDR2: SGDLS and YYNGEE. This CDR3 comprises 17 residues. Here the CDR3 DNA reads TGTGCCAGCAGCGAGAGGGGGAGGGCTCACGCACACAATGAGCAGTTCTTC. Translating gives CASSERGRAHAHNEQFF.

This clonotype was observed a few times. V usage is TRBV29-1 and J usage is TRBJ1-1, with a weak D call TRBD1 (5 bases). The CDR3 length is 14 residues. From germline, CDR1 is SQVTM and CDR2 ANQGSEA. V was cut by 4 bases and J by 9 bases, with 21 bases left in between. CDR3 sequence reads: CSVVGGTDGVKAFF. CDR3 in DNA: TGCAGCGTTGTGGGGGGAACGGATGGGGTAAAAGCTTTCTTT.

The V call is TRBV9, the J call TRBJ1-1, with D possibly matching TRBD1 (6 bases). Germline CDR1 SGDLS, CDR2 YYNGEE. Trimming stripped 2 bases from V and 0 bases from J, with 8 bases between. CDR3 size: 14 residues. The CDR3 sequence: CASSVTGVNTEAFF. In DNA, the CDR3 is TGTGCCAGCAGCGTGACAGGAGTGAACACTGAAGCTTTCTTT.

This clonotype came up a few times. V and J are TRBV5-1 and TRBJ2-2; D unresolved. Germline V CDR1 and CDR2: SGHRS, YFSETQ. Deletions cut 3 bases from V and 7 bases from J, with 13 bases between. The CDR3 runs 14 residues. CDR3 bases: TGCGCCAGCAGCTCGATAGATACGAACGGGGAGCTGTTTTTT. This translates into CASSSIDTNGELFF.

This clonotype was counted between two and nine times. This chain uses TRBV20-1 with TRBJ2-3; TRBD2 agrees at 7 bases. CDR3 length: 14 amino acids. Germline lookup yields CDR1 DFQATT and CDR2 SNEGSKA (reference sequence). The V segment lost 6 bases and the J segment 1 base; nucleotides outside the gene matches: 7. CDR3 nucleotides: TGCAGTGCCTACCCCCTAGCGGGCACAGATACGCAGTATTTT. Translation gives CSAYPLAGTDTQYF.

The sample holds a few counts of this clonotype. The V and J genes are TRBV20-1 and TRBJ2-7; 7 bases line up with TRBD1. Trimming at V came to 3 bases and at J to 4 bases, leaving 6 bases not matched to a gene. CDR1 is DFQATT and CDR2 is SNEGSKA in the germline V gene (reference sequence). There are 13 residues in the CDR3. The CDR3 loop is CSASRQGWYEQYF. The CDR3, as DNA: TGCAGTGCTAGCCGACAGGGTTGGTACGAGCAGTACTTC.